Shown below are 2 T cell receptor beta chains from a single sample sequenced in a study of shared clonotypes between healthy human individuals. Profiling relied on immunoSEQ multiplex PCR, and the TCRdb table lists in-frame clones only, not all of them. The table includes 740,000 or so clones, 55% to 85% detected once. Sequencing was performed on memory CD4+ T cells sorted from blood. The subset: CD45RA-negative fraction. The receptor source for this set is a woman aged 25 to 39 in good health.

The V and J genes are TRBV6-5 and TRBJ2-4; D unresolved. Deletions cut 6 bases from V and 4 bases from J, with 13 bases between. The germline gives CDR1 MNHEY, CDR2 SVGAGI. CDR3 length: 14 residues. CDR3 DNA sequence: TGTGCCAGCAGCTGGCTGGAGACTAAAAACATTCAGTACTTC. Residues: CASSWLETKNIQYF.

The chain couples TRBV7-9 to TRBJ2-5; tentative D call: TRBD1 (6 bases). This CDR3 has 15 amino acids. V dropped 0 bases and J dropped 2 bases, with 10 bases sitting between them. Germline CDR1 reads SEHNR; CDR2 reads FQNEAQ (reference sequence). CDR3 nucleotides: TGTGCCAGCAGCTTAGCGGGGGCCAGACAAGAGACCCAGTACTTC. This codes for CASSLAGARQETQYF.